These 27 T cell receptor beta chains came from one sample sequenced in a study of blood T cells in healthy people across ages. For the second PCR, which ran for about 7 to 12 cycles, a sample-barcoded 5' primer and a J-beta primer mix were used. TCRdb reanalysed the 5' RACE reads using MiXCR and keeps one entry per CDR3 protein. The sample lists just under 900,000 distinct CDR3 sequences, roughly 26% seen once, with around 16% in the top ten. Sequencing input: blood. The source is an elderly woman in good health.

The chain is built from TRBV7-6 and TRBJ1-4; D is unclear. Germline CDR1 SGHVS, CDR2 FNYEAQ. This CDR3 spans 15 amino acids. V lost 3 bases and J 8 bases, leaving 16 bases between the germline ends. CDR3 nucleotide sequence: TGTGCCAGCAGCTTCGGACTCTCTGGCGTGGAAAAACTGTTTTTT. It codes for CASSFGLSGVEKLFF.

The chain uses TRBV20-1 and TRBJ2-7, with D perhaps matching TRBD1 (6 bases). CDR1 and CDR2 from the germline V gene are DFQATT and SNEGSKA (reference sequence). The CDR3 is made up of 14 amino acids. Deletions cut 6 bases from V and 5 bases from J, with 20 bases between. For the CDR3, the DNA is TGCAGTGCAACCCAGGGGCCCGGGGTCCACGAGCAGTACTTC. Protein: CSATQGPGVHEQYF.

This clonotype was seen repeatedly, ten times or more. This chain links TRBV7-9 with TRBJ1-3, with TRBD1 as a possible D gene (5 bases). This CDR3 has 17 residues. Germline V CDR1 and CDR2: SEHNR, FQNEAQ (reference sequence). Trimming took 4 bases from V and 0 from J, leaving 16 bases between them. CDR3: CASSSSDGQFSGNTIYF. The CDR3 DNA reads as TGTGCCAGCAGCTCATCCGATGGACAATTCTCTGGAAACACCATATATTTT.

The gene calls are TRBV20-1 and TRBJ1-2; tentative D call: TRBD1 (6 bases). The CDR3 is made up of 14 amino acids. Trimming left V 5 bases short and J 8 bases short, with 21 bases between. The germline CDR1 and CDR2 sequences are DFQATT and SNEGSKA (reference sequence). The chain's CDR3 is CSADDGGAVWGYTF. The DNA for the CDR3 is TGCAGTGCTGATGATGGGGGCGCGGTTTGGGGCTACACCTTC.

This clonotype appeared many times. The rearrangement links TRBV11-1 to TRBJ1-2; D gene ambiguous. CDR1 and CDR2 from the germline V gene are SGHAT and FQDESV (reference sequence). This CDR3 spans 14 amino acids. V was cut by 2 bases and J by 3 bases, with 10 bases left in between. CDR3 region: CASSLTRDYYGYTF. CDR3 nucleotide sequence: TGTGCCAGCAGCTTAACAAGGGATTACTATGGCTACACCTTC.

V is TRBV13 and J is TRBJ2-4; D might be TRBD2 (6 bases). The tail of the sequence fits TRBJ2-7 better, so the J call may be wrong. Germline loops: CDR1 PRHDT, CDR2 FYEKMQ (reference sequence). The CDR3 covers 14 residues. The CDR3 loop reads CASSYARRAGEQYF. The CDR3 DNA follows: TGTGCCAGCAGCTATGCGCGGAGGGCGGGCGAGCAGTACTTC.

Comment on this clonotype: A read error may be the cause here, since a much bigger clone is one base away. The chain employs TRBV5-1 and TRBJ2-5, with 9 bases that match TRBD1. Germline V gene data show CDR1 as SGHRS and CDR2 as YFSETQ. The CDR3 has 16 residues. The CDR3 is CASSFSRDRVSETQCF. Written as DNA, the CDR3 is TGCGCCAGCAGCTTTTCCCGGGACAGGGTATCGGAGACCCAGTGCTTC. The full variable domain, rest sourced from reference TRBV5-1 and TRBJ2-5, is KAGVTQTPRYLIKTRGQQVTLSCSPISGHRSVSWYQQTPGQGLQFLFEYFSETQRNKGNFPGRFSGRQFSNSRSEMNVSTLELGDSALYLCASSFSRDRVSETQCFGPGTRLLVL.

This clonotype appeared many times. DNA for the CDR3: TGCAGTGCCGCATCGGGGGGCAATCAGCCCCAGCATTTT. Protein: CSAASGGNQPQHF. The J gene is TRBJ1-5, the V gene TRBV20-1, with D maybe TRBD1 (5 bases). V lost 6 bases to trimming and J lost 2 bases, with 11 bases between them. The germline gives CDR1 DFQATT, CDR2 SNEGSKA (reference sequence). The CDR3 sequence is 13 residues long.

This clonotype was counted many times. The chain combines TRBV9 with TRBJ2-1; the match to TRBD1 covers 10 bases. The CDR3 sequence is 15 residues long. In germline, CDR1 is SGDLS, CDR2 YYNGEE. The V segment lost 3 bases and the J segment 6 bases; nucleotides outside the gene matches: 6. Here the CDR3 reads CASSADRGLVNEQFF. As DNA, the CDR3 is TGTGCCAGCAGCGCCGACAGGGGGCTGGTCAATGAGCAGTTCTTC.

This clonotype has a count of ten or more. The V gene is TRBV7-8, the J gene TRBJ2-5, with 10 bases lining up with TRBD1. V lost 5 bases to trimming and J lost 5 bases; unmatched junction nucleotides: 11. CDR3 length: 16 amino acids. In germline, CDR1 is SGHVS, CDR2 FQNEAQ. This CDR3 reads CASSPTGTGVRETQYF. For the CDR3, the DNA is TGTGCCAGCAGCCCAACTGGGACAGGGGTCCGGGAGACCCAGTACTTC.

This clonotype was seen a few times. This chain uses TRBV27 with TRBJ1-6, with D unclear. CDR1 and CDR2 from the germline V gene are MNHEY and SMNVEV (reference sequence). Trimming pared 2 bases from V and 4 bases from J, leaving 6 bases between. The CDR3 length is 14 residues. CDR3 sequence reads: CASSLGRYNSPLHF. CDR3 nucleotides: TGTGCCAGCAGTTTAGGCAGATATAATTCACCCCTCCACTTT.

The chain joins TRBV2 to TRBJ2-1, with 9 nucleotides matching TRBD1. Germline CDR1 is SNHLY and CDR2 is FYNNEI. Unmatched junction bases numbered 18, after V lost 2 bases and J lost 10 bases. CDR3 length equals 18 residues. The CDR3 protein is CASSESRRGTGTWHEQFF. The CDR3 DNA sequence: TGTGCCAGCAGTGAATCACGACGAGGGACAGGGACGTGGCACGAGCAGTTCTTC.

In regard to this clonotype: This sequence may be a read error, since a much larger clone differs from it by one base. CDR3 in amino acids: CASSFSGRGEQYF. The CDR3 DNA is TGTGCCAGCAGTTTCTCTGGACGGGGCGAGCAGTACTTC. The rearrangement joins TRBV12-3 or TRBV12-4 to TRBJ2-7, with D perhaps TRBD2 (5 bases). The CDR3 runs 13 residues. V was pared by 3 bases and J by 6 bases, with 12 bases between.

Many counts were recorded for this clonotype. This sequence joins TRBV7-2 and TRBJ2-1, with TRBD2 identical over 11 bases. The CDR3 sequence is 15 residues long. Germline V gives CDR1 SGHTA, CDR2 FQGNSA. V lost 5 bases to trimming and J lost 3 bases; unmatched junction nucleotides: 3. This CDR3 reads CASSTTSGGYNEQFF. CDR3 in DNA: TGTGCCAGCAGCACAACTAGCGGGGGCTACAATGAGCAGTTCTTC.

This clonotype has a single count. This may be a read error: a much more frequent sequence differs by one nucleotide. V gene TRBV12-3 or TRBV12-4 combines with J gene TRBJ1-2; no definite D call. Trimming removed 6 bases from V and 3 bases from J, with 11 bases in between. There are 13 residues in the CDR3. The DNA for the CDR3 is TGTGCCAGCAGCAATGGCTATCACTATGGCTACACCTTC. Amino acids: CASSNGYHYGYTF.

In its sample, this clonotype was seen many times. The gene calls are TRBV28 and TRBJ1-2, with D hard to call. Germline loops: CDR1 MDHEN, CDR2 SYDVKM. V gave up 11 bases and J gave up 2 bases, with 9 bases separating them. This CDR3 spans 11 amino acids. The CDR3 DNA is TGTGCCTCCAGAACAAACTATGGCTACACCTTC. Translating gives CASRTNYGYTF.

This clonotype was recorded many times. The genes are TRBV27 and TRBJ2-7; a weak D match, TRBD2 (6 bases). The CDR3 extends over 15 amino acids. Germline CDR1 reads MNHEY; CDR2 reads SMNVEV (reference sequence). V lost 7 bases, J lost 0 bases, and 16 bases lay in between. As DNA, the CDR3 is TGTGCCAGCACCCTCTCGGCGGGAAGCTCCTACGAGCAGTACTTC. This gives the protein CASTLSAGSSYEQYF.

This clonotype appeared many times. This sequence joins TRBV3-1 and TRBJ2-7; tentative D call: TRBD1 (6 bases). The V end lost 4 bases, the J end lost 5 bases, and 9 bases lay between the germline ends. The germline gives CDR1 LGHDT, CDR2 YNNKEL (reference sequence). The CDR3 extends over 12 amino acids. The chain's CDR3 is CASSPSGDEQYF. CDR3 sequence (DNA): TGTGCCAGCAGCCCTTCAGGGGACGAGCAGTACTTC.

In nucleotides, the CDR3 is TGTGCCAGCAGAACACCGGGGGCCAAAAACATTCAGTACTTC. This codes for CASRTPGAKNIQYF. V and J are TRBV6-5 and TRBJ2-4, with D perhaps matching TRBD2 (5 bases). This CDR3 has 14 residues. V lost 6 bases and J lost 1, with 10 bases in between. CDR1 is MNHEY and CDR2 is SVGAGI in the germline V gene.

With regard to this clonotype: This may arise from a read error, as a much more abundant clone is one base away. The gene calls are TRBV14 and TRBJ2-7; D remains unclear. Germline CDR1 reads SGHDN; CDR2 reads FVKESK. This CDR3 has 15 amino acids. CDR3 sequence (DNA): TGTGCCGGCAGCCCGATTCGACAATTTGTGGGCGAGCAGTACTTC. As protein: CAGSPIRQFVGEQYF.

Concerning this clonotype itself: Since a much larger clone is just one base distant, this may be a read error. The gene calls are TRBV7-9 and TRBJ1-1; D gene unclear. The CDR3 consists of 12 residues. Germline V lookup: CDR1 SEHNR, CDR2 FQNEAQ (reference sequence). CDR3: CASGLEGAEAFF. For the CDR3, the DNA is TGTGCCAGCGGCTTAGAAGGCGCTGAAGCTTTCTTT.

The V call is TRBV14, the J call TRBJ2-7; D may be TRBD2 (6 bases). The V end lost 3 bases, the J end lost 2 bases, and 29 bases lay between the germline ends. The germline V gene encodes CDR1 SGHDN and CDR2 FVKESK. The length of the CDR3 is 20 residues. The CDR3 region has the DNA TGTGCCAGCAGCCACAGATTCTCCCCCGGGACTCCTTCGAAGGCCTACGAGCAGTACTTC. Its translation: CASSHRFSPGTPSKAYEQYF.

Comments on this clonotype: At one end, the junction sequence differs from germline, possibly due to a read error. The rearrangement uses TRBV11-3 and TRBJ2-3; perhaps TRBD1 as D (6 bases). This CDR3 has 15 residues. The germline CDR1 and CDR2 sequences are SGHNT and YENEEA. In DNA, the CDR3 is TGTACCAGCAGCTTAGGGGGTCCTCAAACAGATACGCAGTATTTT. This translates into CTSSLGGPQTDTQYF.

The CDR3 coding sequence is TGTGCCACCAAGACAGGGGAAAGGGGTAAGCCCCAGCATTTT. It encodes CATKTGERGKPQHF. The chain uses TRBV6-1 and TRBJ1-5; the match to TRBD1 covers 8 bases. The junction had 13 bases not matched to a gene; V was cut back by 10 bases and J by 8 bases. There are 14 residues in the CDR3. Germline lookup yields CDR1 MNHNS and CDR2 SASEGT.

The CDR3 DNA is TGTGCCAGCAGCTCAGAGGGGGGGGAAGCTTTCTTT. Protein sequence: CASSSEGGEAFF. The chain employs TRBV7-2 and TRBJ1-1; possible D gene TRBD1, 6 bases. V lost 4 bases, J lost 8 bases, and 11 bases lay in between. Looked up from germline, CDR1 is SGHTA and CDR2 is FQGNSA. This CDR3 is built from 12 residues.

The V and J genes are TRBV7-6 and TRBJ1-4, with D possibly being TRBD1 (5 bases). Deletions cut 4 bases from V and 10 bases from J, with 13 bases between. Germline-derived CDR1 and CDR2 are SGHVS and FNYEAQ. The CDR3 is 13 residues long. The CDR3 protein is CASSSGGRGKLFF. The CDR3 DNA reads TGTGCCAGCAGCTCCGGGGGGAGGGGAAAACTGTTTTTT.

Note on this clonotype: This may be a read error, as it is one base from a much larger clone. The chain employs TRBV24-1 and TRBJ2-5, with 11 positions matching TRBD1. Germline trimming cut 4 bases from V and 11 bases from J; bases unmatched to any gene: 14. The CDR3 extends over 16 amino acids. Germline V CDR1 and CDR2: KGHDR, SFDVKD. The CDR3 sequence: CATSDRDRGARNEQYF. CDR3 in DNA: TGTGCCACCAGTGACCGGGACAGGGGGGCGCGTAATGAGCAGTACTTC.